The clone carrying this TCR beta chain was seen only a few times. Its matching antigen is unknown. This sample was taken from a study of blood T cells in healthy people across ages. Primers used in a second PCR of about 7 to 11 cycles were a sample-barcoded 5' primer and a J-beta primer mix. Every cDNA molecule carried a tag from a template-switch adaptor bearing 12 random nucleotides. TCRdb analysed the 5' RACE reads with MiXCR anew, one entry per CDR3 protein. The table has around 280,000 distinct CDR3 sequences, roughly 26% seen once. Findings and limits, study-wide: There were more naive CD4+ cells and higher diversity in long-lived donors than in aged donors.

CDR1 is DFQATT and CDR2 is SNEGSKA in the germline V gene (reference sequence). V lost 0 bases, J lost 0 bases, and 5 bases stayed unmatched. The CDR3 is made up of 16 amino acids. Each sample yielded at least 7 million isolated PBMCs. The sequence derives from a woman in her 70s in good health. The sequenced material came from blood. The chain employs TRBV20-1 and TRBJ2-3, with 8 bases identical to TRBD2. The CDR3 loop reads CSARESRGRSTDTQYF. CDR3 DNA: TGCAGTGCTAGAGAGTCTCGCGGGAGGAGCACAGATACGCAGTATTTT.